The clone carrying this T cell receptor (beta chain) was detected many times. The antigen is undetermined. Treatment described: skin biopsy from PPD injection site in Mantoux-positive individual. An oligonucleotide containing a UMI was ligated to the 3' end of TCR cDNA. Tuberculin skin test biopsies were taken where PPD was injected in Mantoux-positive people. Germline V gives CDR1 MNHEY, CDR2 SVGAGI. The CDR3 sequence is 15 residues long. The V gene lost 2 bases and the J gene lost 6 bases, with 13 bases spanning the gap. The sample belongs to a study of naive and memory T cell subsets. Amplification of ligated cDNA took four PCR rounds with SP2 and nested alpha and beta constant primers. Alpha and beta constant region primers primed reverse transcription for blood and skin samples. TCRdb reprocessed the UMI-ligation and nested PCR reads with MiXCR, giving one entry per CDR3 protein. Altogether more than 30,000 distinct CDR3 sequences are present, approximately 6.7% being singletons, with the ten largest covering approximately 3%.

Study conclusions and caveats: Tuberculin site TCR excess was interpreted as type IV hypersensitivity infiltration. Reportedly, tuberculin skin test sites gave far more TCRs than other biopsies.

The sequence was obtained from an adult in good health. The sample here was skin, taken from a tuberculin skin test site. J is TRBJ1-4 and V is TRBV6-5; D uncertain. The DNA of the CDR3 is TGTGCCAGCAGTTACCAGGAGGCCCGGCATGAAAAACTGTTTTTT. It specifies CASSYQEARHEKLFF.